A single TCR beta chain is shown here with its context. Its specificity is not known. The data are from a study of T cell responses to AZD1222 COVID-19 vaccine. General study points: Across spike, vaccine-associated CD4 TCRs were found, dominant at 160-218 and 743-854. The peak T cell response came first, and repertoires were sampled only after it. Donors were chiefly white British, with a greater number of females, and clonal diversity was perhaps underestimated.

Produced via immunoSEQ multiplex PCR; TCRdb's table is partial and in-frame only. The sample includes approximately 150,000 clones, roughly 89% of them seen just once. Trimming took off 0 bases at V and 4 bases at J, with 8 bases between the two ends. This CDR3 has 13 residues. Looked up from germline, CDR1 is SGHRS and CDR2 is YFSETQ. The sample here was peripheral blood, taken on day 0 of AZD1222 vaccination. The TCR originated in an adult in good health. V usage is TRBV5-1 and J usage is TRBJ2-7, with a weak D call TRBD2 (6 bases). CDR3: CASSLDGRYEQYF. As DNA, the CDR3 is TGCGCCAGCAGCTTGGATGGGAGGTACGAGCAGTACTTC.